Here is one T cell receptor beta chain with its context. V dropped 4 bases and J dropped 4 bases, with 16 bases sitting between them. CDR1 is LGHNA, CDR2 YNFKEQ, per germline. There are 15 residues in the CDR3. In the source study's methods: By means of reference gene primer amplification, nucleated cell counts were estimated. Measured with immunoSEQ multiplex PCR; TCRdb has only the in-frame clones, and not every one. The V and J calls and clone size are taken from that table; D and trimming were inferred from the DNA. The table includes around 150,000 clones, approximately 92% detected once. These data originate in a study of blood T cell repertoires in COVID-19. At the level of the study: Both acute and convalescent COVID-19 samples were obtained from the United States, Italy and Spain. PBMCs, B-cell-depleted T cells, or T cells were the source of the cDNA or gDNA that made up the material.

This chain connects TRBV4-2 to TRBJ1-2; D is possibly TRBD1 (6 bases). Sequenced sample: peripheral blood. The receptor's source is a woman in her fifties or sixties with active COVID-19. The CDR3: CASSPTGGRGYGYTF. The CDR3 DNA follows: TGTGCCAGCAGCCCCACGGGGGGCAGGGGCTATGGCTACACCTTC.